These 31 T cell receptor beta chains came from one sample sequenced in a study of T cells after yellow fever vaccination. TCRdb processed the 5' RACE reads anew with MiXCR; each CDR3 protein has one entry. Among 50,000 or so distinct CDR3 sequences listed, 7.1% were seen once. The source material was CD8+ T cells sorted from PBMCs, sampled on the day of the first yellow fever vaccination. The receptors were sampled from a man aged 18-30 years who received the YFV17D yellow fever vaccine.

The rearrangement joins TRBV4-1 to TRBJ1-4; D not resolved. Trimming cost V 1 base and J 8 bases, with 17 bases left between them. Germline V CDR1 and CDR2: MGHRA, YSYEKL. This CDR3 comprises 16 residues. CDR3 protein: CASSQGLKPLGEKLFF. The CDR3 DNA reads TGCGCCAGCAGCCAAGGATTGAAGCCCCTTGGGGAAAAACTGTTTTTT.

The table lists this clonotype with a few counts. V is TRBV6-1 and J is TRBJ1-6; 10 bases agree with TRBD1. V shed 5 bases, J shed 9 bases, and the junction held 7 bases outside the gene matches. Per the germline V gene, CDR1 is MNHNS and CDR2 is SASEGT. The CDR3 has 15 amino acids. CDR3 bases: TGTGCCAGCAGTCCAAGGGACAGGGGAAGTTCACCCCTCCACTTT. This codes for CASSPRDRGSSPLHF.

This chain joins TRBV5-4 and TRBJ1-1, with unresolved D. This CDR3 has 15 amino acids. The V gene's germline CDR1 is SGHNT and CDR2 YYREEE (reference sequence). Trimming shortened V by 4 bases and J by 1 base, and 14 bases separated the two germline ends. This CDR3 is CASSPLSARNTEAFF. The CDR3 DNA reads TGTGCCAGCAGCCCGTTGAGCGCACGGAACACTGAAGCTTTCTTT.

This clonotype was seen repeatedly, ten times or more. The chain employs TRBV27 and TRBJ2-3; 7 nucleotides line up with TRBD2. Germline assignment: CDR1 MNHEY and CDR2 SMNVEV (reference sequence). This CDR3 is 16 amino acids long. V shed 6 bases, J shed 6 bases, and the junction held 15 bases outside the gene matches. The CDR3 DNA reads TGTGCCAGCAGACCCACCCTTGAGGCGCGGGGGGATACGCAGTATTTT. The encoded protein is CASRPTLEARGDTQYF.

The rearrangement joins TRBV12-3 or TRBV12-4 to TRBJ2-2, with D hard to call. This CDR3 has 18 residues. V lost 11 bases and J 0 bases, leaving 25 bases between the germline ends. CDR3 nucleotide sequence: TGTGCCTTCAGTTTAGTAGCCAGGCCGAACCCGAACACCGGGGAGCTGTTTTTT. Protein sequence: CAFSLVARPNPNTGELFF.

This clonotype was observed many times. The CDR3 here is CASSLANRDTDTQYF. The CDR3 coding sequence is TGTGCCAGCAGCTTAGCGAACAGGGACACAGATACGCAGTATTTT. This sequence joins TRBV7-2 and TRBJ2-3, with D tentatively TRBD1 (6 bases). CDR1 and CDR2 (germline): SGHTA, FQGNSA. The ends were cut back, 0 bases at V and 2 bases at J, with 9 bases in the middle. This CDR3 contains 15 residues.

CDR3 in amino acids: CAMSPGLRQNEQFF. The CDR3 DNA reads TGTGCCATGAGCCCCGGGCTCCGGCAGAATGAGCAGTTCTTC. The chain employs TRBV4-2 and TRBJ2-1; D not resolved. Looked up from germline, CDR1 is LGHNA and CDR2 is YNFKEQ. The ends were cut back, 10 bases at V and 7 bases at J, with 20 bases in the middle. There are 14 residues in the CDR3.

This clonotype was recorded many times. J is TRBJ1-1 and V is TRBV25-1, with D tentatively TRBD1 (5 bases). With 3 bases removed from V and 5 bases from J, the gap between germline ends came to 10 bases. Germline V gives CDR1 MGHDK, CDR2 SYGVNS. This CDR3 is 13 amino acids long. CDR3 amino acids: CASSDVGATEAFF. The CDR3 bases are TGTGCCAGCAGTGACGTAGGGGCAACTGAAGCTTTCTTT.

The sample holds a few counts of this clonotype. Here the CDR3 reads CSVADGYSYEQYV. CDR3 DNA: TGCAGCGTTGCGGACGGGTACTCCTACGAGCAGTACGTC. The chain has TRBV29-1 and TRBJ2-7; no clear D. The CDR3 length is 13 residues. Germline V CDR1 and CDR2: SQVTM, ANQGSEA. V was shortened by 4 bases and J by 0 bases, with 10 bases between the two germline ends.

This chain joins TRBV20-1 and TRBJ2-7; 7 nucleotides agree with TRBD1. The CDR3 spans 15 residues. Germline CDR1 is DFQATT and CDR2 is SNEGSKA (reference sequence). Trimming cost V 6 bases and J 3 bases; bases outside gene matches: 14. The CDR3 loop reads CSAPPTGQVLYEQYF. CDR3 DNA sequence: TGCAGTGCCCCCCCGACAGGGCAGGTCCTCTACGAGCAGTACTTC.

The sample holds many counts of this clonotype. V and J are TRBV7-8 and TRBJ2-2; perhaps TRBD2 as D (5 bases). The CDR3 has 13 amino acids. Germline V gene lookup returns CDR1 SGHVS and CDR2 FQNEAQ. The V end lost 4 bases, the J end lost 5 bases, and 8 bases lay between the germline ends. The DNA for the CDR3 is TGTGCCAGCAGCTCCCCGGGGACCGGGGAGCTGTTTTTT. It translates to CASSSPGTGELFF.

This clonotype has just a few counts. The J gene is TRBJ2-7, the V gene TRBV7-9; D may be TRBD1 or TRBD2 (5 bases each). The germline V gene encodes CDR1 SEHNR and CDR2 FQNEAQ (reference sequence). The CDR3 loop spans 14 amino acids. Trimming cost V 6 bases and J 0 bases, with 12 bases left between them. Written as DNA, the CDR3 is TGTGCCAGCAGTCCTCCTGGGGGCTCCTACGAGCAGTACGTC. Amino acid sequence: CASSPPGGSYEQYV.

For the CDR3, the DNA is TGTGCCAGCAGCGACGCCCGTTCGTTTGTCGGCAATCAGCCCCAGCATTTT. As protein: CASSDARSFVGNQPQHF. J is TRBJ1-5 and V is TRBV5-8; D remains ambiguous. The ends were cut back, 4 bases at V and 2 bases at J, with 19 bases in the middle. Germline CDR1 SGHTS, CDR2 YDEGEE. The CDR3 sequence is 17 residues long. The variable domain in full, completed from reference TRBV5-8 and TRBJ1-5, reads EAGVTQSPTHLIKTRGQQATLRCSPISGHTSVYWYQQALGLGLQFLLWYDEGEERNRGNFPPRFSGRQFPNYSSELNVNALELEDSALYLCASSDARSFVGNQPQHFGDGTRLSIL.

This chain uses TRBV5-1 with TRBJ2-7, with D unclear. V gave up 3 bases and J gave up 7 bases, with 8 bases separating them. This CDR3 comprises 11 residues. Germline CDR1 is SGHRS and CDR2 is YFSETQ. CDR3 amino acids: CASSSDGEQYF. Here the CDR3 DNA reads TGCGCCAGCAGCTCAGACGGTGAGCAGTACTTC.

This clonotype was observed a few times. V usage is TRBV5-1 and J usage is TRBJ2-1; 8 nucleotides align to TRBD2. Unmatched junction bases numbered 8, after V lost 0 bases and J lost 6 bases. Per germline, CDR1 SGHRS and CDR2 YFSETQ. The CDR3 contains 16 residues. As DNA, the CDR3 is TGCGCCAGCAGCTTGGCCGGTGGGACTAGGAGCAATGAGCAGTTCTTC. Its protein is CASSLAGGTRSNEQFF.

This clonotype was observed a few times. V gene TRBV6-5 combines with J gene TRBJ2-2, with D uncertain. V was pared by 7 bases and J by 8 bases, with 17 bases between. Looked up from germline, CDR1 is MNHEY and CDR2 is SVGAGI. The CDR3 covers 14 residues. The CDR3 DNA reads as TGTGCCAGCATGTTAGGACCTGCTGAAGGGGAGCTGTTTTTT. Translating it yields CASMLGPAEGELFF.

This clonotype was picked up many times. The CDR3 nucleotides read TGTGCCAGCACCAGGTCTGCTAACTATGGCTACACCTTC. This encodes CASTRSANYGYTF. V and J are TRBV7-9 and TRBJ1-2, with no clear D. The germline V gene has CDR1 SEHNR and CDR2 FQNEAQ (reference sequence). The CDR3 covers 13 residues. V was clipped by 7 bases and J by 0 bases, with 9 bases between them. Full variable domain (missing parts from reference TRBV7-9 and TRBJ1-2): DTGVSQNPRHKITKRGQNVTFRCDPISEHNRLYWYRQTLGQGPEFLTYFQNEAQLEKSRLLSDRFSAERPKGSFSTLEIQRTEQGDSAMYLCASTRSANYGYTFGSGTRLTVV.

This clonotype was counted ten times or more. The rearrangement uses TRBV20-1 and TRBJ1-6, with D maybe TRBD1 (5 bases). The germline CDR1 and CDR2 sequences are DFQATT and SNEGSKA (reference sequence). V was pared by 7 bases and J by 10 bases, with 20 bases between. The CDR3 runs to 14 residues. CDR3 coding DNA: TGCAGTGTCCTACTGGGGCAATGGGGCTCACCCCTCCACTTT. Protein sequence: CSVLLGQWGSPLHF.

This clonotype was detected ten times or more. The chain is built from TRBV3-1 and TRBJ2-1; TRBD2 matches at 8 bases. The CDR3 totals 13 residues. Germline values: CDR1 LGHDT, CDR2 YNNKEL (reference sequence). After removal of 8 bases from V and 7 bases from J, the junction contained 7 bases not matched to a gene. The DNA of the CDR3 is TGTGCCAGCCAGCGGGGGCCGGGAAATGAGCAGTTCTTC. Encoded protein: CASQRGPGNEQFF.

This clonotype showed up just a few times. The rearrangement joins TRBV9 to TRBJ2-3, with a possible D match to TRBD2 (5 bases). V was pared by 3 bases and J by 3 bases, with 11 bases between. The germline V gene has CDR1 SGDLS and CDR2 YYNGEE. The CDR3 is 14 amino acids. The CDR3 is CASSDRDGTDTQYF. In nucleotides, the CDR3 is TGTGCCAGCAGCGACCGGGATGGGACAGATACGCAGTATTTT.

This chain joins TRBV4-1 and TRBJ1-5; D is ambiguous. Germline CDR1 reads MGHRA; CDR2 reads YSYEKL. Trimming shortened V by 1 base and J by 1 base, and 8 bases separated the two germline ends. The CDR3 is made up of 15 amino acids. The chain's CDR3 is CASSQGFKSNQPQHF. CDR3 nucleotide sequence: TGCGCCAGCAGCCAAGGGTTCAAGAGCAATCAGCCCCAGCATTTT.

J is TRBJ2-1 and V is TRBV20-1; maybe TRBD2 (7 bases). Per germline, CDR1 DFQATT and CDR2 SNEGSKA (reference sequence). With 0 bases removed from V and 5 bases from J, the gap between germline ends came to 23 bases. The CDR3 loop spans 18 amino acids. The CDR3 here is CSARDRGAGWLADNEQFF. The CDR3, as DNA: TGCAGTGCTAGAGATCGGGGGGCTGGGTGGCTGGCTGACAATGAGCAGTTCTTC.

V gene TRBV7-2 combines with J gene TRBJ2-3; no reliable D call. Germline CDR1 and CDR2: SGHTA and FQGNSA. The CDR3 contains 17 residues. The ends were cut back, 1 base at V and 5 bases at J, with 19 bases in the middle. CDR3 sequence: CASSLVFVEPWGDTQYF. The CDR3 coding sequence is TGTGCCAGCAGCTTAGTTTTCGTCGAGCCTTGGGGAGATACGCAGTATTTT.

This clonotype has at least ten counts. The chain uses TRBV5-6 and TRBJ2-3; TRBD1 might be the D (6 bases). Looked up from germline, CDR1 is SGHDT and CDR2 is YYEEEE. Trimming left V 0 bases short and J 8 bases short, with 10 bases between. The CDR3 totals 13 residues. DNA for the CDR3: TGTGCCAGCAGCTTGGCCTTACAGGGTACGCAGTATTTT. This sequence encodes CASSLALQGTQYF.

Many counts were recorded for this clonotype. The J gene is TRBJ1-5, the V gene TRBV4-1; no definite D call. V lost 1 base to trimming and J lost 3 bases, with 7 bases between them. Germline V gives CDR1 MGHRA, CDR2 YSYEKL. The CDR3 length is 14 residues. The CDR3 loop reads CASSQGNYNQPQHF. The CDR3 DNA reads as TGCGCCAGCAGCCAAGGGAACTACAATCAGCCCCAGCATTTT.

This clonotype was detected many times. One end of the junction does not line up with germline, which may come from a read error. The chain links TRBV5-1 to TRBJ2-1; D unresolved. The CDR3 covers 16 residues. Per germline, CDR1 SGHRS and CDR2 YFSETQ. CDR3 loop: CASSLRVRSSFNEQFF. CDR3 in DNA: TGCGCCAGCAGCCTCCGAGTCCGGAGCTCCTTCAATGAGCAGTTCTTC.

In its sample, this clonotype was seen a few times. The CDR3 sequence is CASTPYLGGLTYNEQFF. The CDR3 coding sequence is TGTGCCAGCACCCCATATCTTGGGGGGCTAACCTACAATGAGCAGTTCTTC. The chain has TRBV11-1 and TRBJ2-1; D is tentatively TRBD1 or TRBD2 (6 bases each). Between the trimmed V and J ends, which lost 7 bases and 2 bases, there was a span of 21 bases. CDR1 and CDR2 from the germline V gene are SGHAT and FQDESV (reference sequence). The CDR3 totals 17 residues.

This clonotype was seen ten or more times. This chain uses TRBV12-3 or TRBV12-4 with TRBJ2-1; 7 bases map to TRBD1. The V gene end was trimmed by 3 bases and the J gene end by 2 bases; junction bases not matched to a gene: 4. The CDR3 extends over 15 amino acids. For the CDR3, the DNA is TGTGCCAGCAGTTTGGGACAGTCCCCCTACAATGAGCAGTTCTTC. It encodes CASSLGQSPYNEQFF.

The chain joins TRBV7-6 to TRBJ1-1; weak D call: TRBD1 (5 bases). This CDR3 has 13 amino acids. The ends were cut back, 0 bases at V and 10 bases at J, with 12 bases in the middle. The V gene's germline CDR1 is SGHVS and CDR2 FNYEAQ. The CDR3 DNA is TGTGCCAGCAGCTTAGCGGGCCGGGACGGAGCTTTCTTT. Translation gives CASSLAGRDGAFF.

This clonotype was seen a handful of times. This chain connects TRBV9 to TRBJ2-2; D remains unclear. Looked up from germline, CDR1 is SGDLS and CDR2 is YYNGEE. Trimming removed 4 bases at V and 5 bases at J, with 15 bases between. The CDR3 spans 15 residues. In DNA form, the CDR3 reads TGTGCCAGCAGCTTAGCATGGACCAGTACCGGGGAGCTGTTTTTT. Amino acid sequence: CASSLAWTSTGELFF.

Ten or more counts support this clonotype. The chain couples TRBV4-1 to TRBJ2-3; D ambiguous. Trimming left V 1 base short and J 1 base short, with 6 bases between. The length of the CDR3 is 14 residues. Germline V lookup: CDR1 MGHRA, CDR2 YSYEKL. CDR3: CASSQGAGTDTQYF. In nucleotides, the CDR3 is TGCGCCAGCAGCCAAGGGGCCGGCACAGATACGCAGTATTTT.